This T cell receptor beta chain was sequenced during a study of shared clonotypes between healthy human individuals. Terminally differentiated effector memory CD45RA+ cells were excluded from the naive CD8 cells, which were CD45RO-negative and positively selected for CCR7. Germline V gene sequence: CDR1 MDHEN, CDR2 SYDVKM. The CDR3 covers 16 residues. The trim removed 7 bases at V and 7 bases at J, leaving 13 bases unmatched. Clones were read by immunoSEQ multiplex PCR, and TCRdb kept only the in-frame ones, dropping some. The top ten hold 0.2% to 0.25% of the sample, which has about 800,000 clones, about 96% seen once. About this clone itself: Its matching antigen is unknown.

Study-wide points: With four donors compared, 4.5% to 6.5% of naive CD4 clonotypes were shared.

Sequences were obtained from naive CD8+ T cells sorted from blood. The receptor was derived from a man aged 25 to 40 in good health. This chain uses TRBV28 with TRBJ2-2, with TRBD1 identical over 9 bases. As DNA, the CDR3 is TGTGCCAGCACTCGGGACAGGGTGGACTTCGGCGGGGAGCTGTTTTTT. This codes for CASTRDRVDFGGELFF. Drawing the rest from reference TRBV28 and TRBJ2-2, the complete variable domain is DVKVTQSSRYLVKRTGEKVFLECVQDMDHENMFWYRQDPGLGLRLIYFSYDVKMKEKGDIPEGYSVSREKKERFSLILESASTNQTSMYLCASTRDRVDFGGELFFGEGSRLTVL.